These 29 T cell receptor beta chains were all obtained from the same sample, sequenced in a study of technical replicates of blood from a handful of donors. Using immunoSEQ multiplex PCR, the repertoire was profiled, and TCRdb retains in-frame clones only, with some absent. Of tens of thousands of clones detected, 92% appear once; the ten largest clones hold about 0.37%. Source material: T cells isolated from PBMCs. These receptors were taken from a human donor in good health.

J is TRBJ1-3 and V is TRBV6-5; perhaps TRBD1 as D (6 bases). This CDR3 is built from 12 residues. The V gene lost 6 bases and the J gene lost 3 bases, with 6 bases spanning the gap. The V gene's germline CDR1 is MNHEY and CDR2 SVGAGI. The CDR3 bases are TGTGCCAGCAGACAGGGTGGAAACACCATATATTTT. This translates into CASRQGGNTIYF.

V gene TRBV11-2 combines with J gene TRBJ1-1, with a weak D call TRBD1 (6 bases). CDR3 length: 15 amino acids. The V gene lost 1 base and the J gene lost 5 bases, with 14 bases spanning the gap. Per the germline V gene, CDR1 is SGHAT and CDR2 is FQNNGV. CDR3: CASSLVLGAGTEAFF. The DNA of the CDR3 is TGTGCCAGCAGCTTAGTTCTGGGGGCAGGAACTGAAGCTTTCTTT.

The J gene is TRBJ2-1, the V gene TRBV9, with 15 bases that match TRBD2. CDR1 SGDLS and CDR2 YYNGEE come from the germline V gene. This CDR3 region has 19 residues. Trimming at V came to 0 bases and at J to 6 bases, leaving 10 bases not matched to a gene. CDR3: CASSVEGTSGRTLLNEQFF. Written as DNA, the CDR3 is TGTGCCAGCAGCGTAGAAGGGACTAGCGGGAGGACCCTCCTCAATGAGCAGTTCTTC. The whole variable domain, remainder taken from reference TRBV9 and TRBJ2-1, is DSGVTQTPKHLITATGQRVTLRCSPRSGDLSVYWYQQSLDQGLQFLIQYYNGEERAKGNILERFSAQQFPDLHSELNLSSLELGDSALYFCASSVEGTSGRTLLNEQFFGPGTRLTVL.

This chain uses TRBV7-9 with TRBJ2-7, with TRBD2 as a possible D gene (6 bases). Trimming cost V 3 bases and J 6 bases, with 21 bases left between them. The germline CDR1 and CDR2 sequences are SEHNR and FQNEAQ (reference sequence). The CDR3 sequence is 16 residues long. CDR3 bases: TGTGCCAGCAGCTTCAAATCCCGGGACTCGGGTCGCGAGCAGTACTTC. Translated: CASSFKSRDSGREQYF. Using reference TRBV7-9 and TRBJ2-7 for the parts outside the CDR3, the full variable domain is DTGVSQNPRHKITKRGQNVTFRCDPISEHNRLYWYRQTLGQGPEFLTYFQNEAQLEKSRLLSDRFSAERPKGSFSTLEIQRTEQGDSAMYLCASSFKSRDSGREQYFGPGTRLTVT.

This chain uses TRBV4-1 with TRBJ2-7; 11 bases map to TRBD1. In germline, CDR1 is MGHRA, CDR2 YSYEKL. There are 16 residues in the CDR3. After removal of 0 bases from V and 7 bases from J, the junction contained 8 bases not matched to a gene. The chain's CDR3 is CASSQETGQGAWEQYF. CDR3 DNA: TGCGCCAGCAGCCAAGAAACTGGACAGGGGGCTTGGGAGCAGTACTTC.

The chain couples TRBV5-4 to TRBJ1-1; D not resolved. Trimming cost V 0 bases and J 2 bases, with 11 bases left between them. Germline V lookup: CDR1 SGHNT, CDR2 YYREEE (reference sequence). The CDR3 sequence is 15 residues long. The CDR3 sequence is CASSLGAGFNTEAFF. CDR3 nucleotides: TGTGCCAGCAGCTTGGGGGCAGGATTTAACACTGAAGCTTTCTTT. The full variable domain, with the rest looked up from reference TRBV5-4 and TRBJ1-1, is ETGVTQSPTHLIKTRGQQVTLRCSSQSGHNTVSWYQQALGQGPQFIFQYYREEENGRGNFPPRFSGLQFPNYSSELNVNALELDDSALYLCASSLGAGFNTEAFFGQGTRLTVV.

This clone was found once. The genes are TRBV19 and TRBJ2-1, with 7 bases that match TRBD2. Looked up from germline, CDR1 is LNHDA and CDR2 is SQIVND (reference sequence). This CDR3 region has 14 residues. The ends lost 4 bases at V and 5 bases at J; junction bases unmatched: 5. CDR3 in amino acids: CASSTLAEHNEQFF. The CDR3 DNA is TGTGCCAGTAGTACCCTAGCGGAGCACAATGAGCAGTTCTTC.

The chain uses TRBV4-2 and TRBJ1-5, with a tentative D call TRBD1 (5 bases). V was clipped by 4 bases and J by 0 bases, with 19 bases between them. CDR3 length: 18 residues. Germline lookup yields CDR1 LGHNA and CDR2 YNFKEQ. CDR3 sequence (DNA): TGTGCCAGCAGCCCCGACCTGGCAGGGCTTGCTAGCAATCAGCCCCAGCATTTT. Translating it yields CASSPDLAGLASNQPQHF.

The chain employs TRBV7-3 and TRBJ2-1; maybe TRBD2 (6 bases). Trimming took 3 bases from V and 8 from J, leaving 14 bases between them. CDR3 length equals 14 residues. Germline-derived CDR1 and CDR2 are SGHTA and FQGTGA. CDR3: CASSFFGGVDEQFF. In DNA, the CDR3 is TGTGCCAGCAGCTTCTTCGGGGGAGTGGATGAGCAGTTCTTC.

This chain connects TRBV29-1 to TRBJ2-1, with D perhaps matching TRBD1 (6 bases). The V end lost 2 bases, the J end lost 5 bases, and 13 bases lay between the germline ends. Germline V gives CDR1 SQVTM, CDR2 ANQGSEA. The CDR3 runs to 14 residues. CDR3 in DNA: TGCAGCGTTGAAAGGTCAGGGGACCACAATGAGCAGTTCTTC. It specifies CSVERSGDHNEQFF.

This chain uses TRBV10-3 with TRBJ2-7; D is perhaps TRBD1 (5 bases). This CDR3 contains 14 residues. Trimming took 4 bases from V and 1 from J, leaving 11 bases between them. Germline V gives CDR1 ENHRY, CDR2 SYGVKD. CDR3 loop: CAISVGAGSYEQYF. DNA for the CDR3: TGTGCCATCAGTGTGGGTGCAGGGTCCTACGAGCAGTACTTC.

V usage is TRBV25-1 and J usage is TRBJ2-7; TRBD1 matches 7 bases. Looked up from germline, CDR1 is MGHDK and CDR2 is SYGVNS. This CDR3 comprises 11 residues. V lost 6 bases and J lost 6; bases outside the gene matches: 2. CDR3 in DNA: TGTGCCAGCAGCACAGGGGCCGAGCAGTACTTC. The encoded protein is CASSTGAEQYF.

The genes are TRBV9 and TRBJ2-3; D is ambiguous. V was clipped by 4 bases and J by 5 bases, with 8 bases between them. The CDR3 runs to 12 residues. The germline V gene encodes CDR1 SGDLS and CDR2 YYNGEE. The CDR3 is CASSRSGDTQYF. CDR3 bases: TGTGCCAGCAGCCGTTCCGGAGATACGCAGTATTTT.

The V gene is TRBV6-5, the J gene TRBJ2-5; 7 bases are shared with TRBD2. The J segment lost 4 bases and the V segment lost 5 bases, leaving 7 bases of the junction unmatched. Germline V lookup: CDR1 MNHEY, CDR2 SVGAGI. The CDR3 length is 14 residues. Written as DNA, the CDR3 is TGTGCCAGCAGTCGGACTAGTCAGGCAGAGACCCAGTACTTC. This sequence encodes CASSRTSQAETQYF.

The gene calls are TRBV18 and TRBJ2-3; 8 positions agree with TRBD2. The germline CDR1 and CDR2 sequences are KGHSH and LQKENI. The J segment lost 2 bases and the V segment lost 3 bases, leaving 10 bases of the junction unmatched. CDR3 length equals 17 residues. The CDR3 bases are TGTGCCAGCTCACCCTGGCGTAGCGGGAACCACACAGATACGCAGTATTTT. It translates to CASSPWRSGNHTDTQYF. Drawing the rest from reference TRBV18 and TRBJ2-3, the complete variable domain is NAGVMQNPRHLVRRRGQEARLRCSPMKGHSHVYWYRQLPEEGLKFMVYLQKENIIDESGMPKERFSAEFPKEGPSILRIQQVVRGDSAAYFCASSPWRSGNHTDTQYFGPGTRLTVL.

V and J are TRBV6-5 and TRBJ2-7; D remains ambiguous. The germline CDR1 and CDR2 sequences are MNHEY and SVGAGI. With 0 bases removed from V and 2 bases from J, the gap between germline ends came to 14 bases. The CDR3 totals 16 residues. The CDR3: CASSYSYRSVAYEQYF. The CDR3 nucleotides read TGTGCCAGCAGTTACTCGTATCGGAGTGTGGCCTACGAGCAGTACTTC.

The chain carries TRBV7-2 and TRBJ2-3; 8 bases align to TRBD2. V shed 1 base, J shed 2 bases, and the junction held 5 bases outside the gene matches. In germline, CDR1 is SGHTA, CDR2 FQGNSA. The CDR3 loop spans 16 amino acids. CDR3 nucleotide sequence: TGTGCCAGCAGCTTAGGGCTAGCGGGCCTCACAGATACGCAGTATTTT. It encodes CASSLGLAGLTDTQYF.

V and J are TRBV6-1 and TRBJ1-5, with D possibly being TRBD1 (6 bases). The CDR3 is made up of 15 amino acids. The ends were cut back, 4 bases at V and 5 bases at J, with 15 bases in the middle. Germline V gene sequence: CDR1 MNHNS, CDR2 SASEGT. The CDR3 DNA follows: TGTGCCAGCAGTGTTGGGACATTTGGTGATCAGCCCCAGCATTTT. Residues: CASSVGTFGDQPQHF.

V is TRBV7-9 and J is TRBJ2-1, with 8 bases matching TRBD1. This CDR3 is 14 amino acids long. CDR1 and CDR2 from the germline V gene are SEHNR and FQNEAQ (reference sequence). Trimming removed 5 bases from V and 6 bases from J; junction bases left unmatched: 6. The CDR3 nucleotides are TGTGCCAGCAGCCACCCAGGACAGGGCAATGAGCAGTTCTTC. It encodes CASSHPGQGNEQFF.

This clone has more than one count but fewer than ten. The V gene is TRBV6-7, the J gene TRBJ1-2, with a tentative D call TRBD1 (5 bases). TRBV6-7 is sorted into the ORF group, with uncertain function. Trimming took 7 bases from V and 4 from J, leaving 16 bases between them. The CDR3 consists of 14 residues. The DNA for the CDR3 is TGTGCCAGCAATAGGGGCACAGTCATCTATGGCTACACCTTC. Translation: CASNRGTVIYGYTF.

This clone showed up just once. The chain employs TRBV7-2 and TRBJ2-7; 8 bases are shared with TRBD2. Looked up from germline, CDR1 is SGHTA and CDR2 is FQGNSA. The CDR3 has 14 amino acids. V was clipped by 5 bases and J by 4 bases; unmatched bases: 7. The CDR3 nucleotides are TGTGCCAGCAGCCACACTAGCGGCAAATACGAGCAGTACTTC. This translates into CASSHTSGKYEQYF.

This rearrangement joins TRBV7-2 to TRBJ2-5, with 10 bases identical to TRBD2. The CDR3 loop spans 16 amino acids. The germline CDR1 and CDR2 sequences are SGHTA and FQGNSA. The junction had 8 bases not matched to a gene; V was cut back by 2 bases and J by 5 bases. CDR3 coding DNA: TGTGCCAGCAGCTTATCCTCACTAGCGGGAAAGGAGACCCAGTACTTC. It codes for CASSLSSLAGKETQYF.

This sequence joins TRBV10-3 and TRBJ2-6, with D maybe TRBD2 (5 bases). Trimming pared 8 bases from V and 4 bases from J, leaving 9 bases between. The CDR3 spans 13 residues. The V gene's germline CDR1 is ENHRY and CDR2 SYGVKD. The CDR3 DNA sequence: TGTGCCATCTGGACGGGAGGGGCCAACGTCCTGACTTTC. Translating it yields CAIWTGGANVLTF.

J is TRBJ2-7 and V is TRBV30; 8 bases align to TRBD1. This CDR3 contains 13 residues. CDR1 and CDR2 from the germline V gene are GTSNPN and SVGIG (reference sequence). Trimming cost V 1 base and J 5 bases; bases outside gene matches: 4. The CDR3 DNA reads as TGTGCCTGGAGTGGGTCAGGGGGCGACGAGCAGTACTTC. This translates into CAWSGSGGDEQYF. The full variable domain, in which reference TRBV30 and TRBJ2-7 provide the parts outside the CDR3, is SQTIHQWPATLVQPVGSPLSLECTVEGTSNPNLYWYRQAAGRGLQLLFYSVGIGQISSEVPQNLSASRPQDRQFILSSKKLLLSDSGFYLCAWSGSGGDEQYFGPGTRLTVT.

The chain uses TRBV27 and TRBJ2-2; the D is unclear. This CDR3 spans 12 amino acids. Germline CDR1 and CDR2: MNHEY and SMNVEV (reference sequence). V dropped 6 bases and J dropped 7 bases, with 9 bases sitting between them. The CDR3 sequence is CASSRYGGELFF. CDR3 sequence (DNA): TGTGCCAGCAGCCGCTACGGCGGGGAGCTGTTTTTT.

V and J are TRBV2 and TRBJ2-1, with 8 bases lining up with TRBD2. With V trimmed by 6 bases and J by 1 base, 2 bases remained unmatched. This CDR3 comprises 14 residues. Germline V CDR1 and CDR2: SNHLY, FYNNEI. CDR3 sequence: CASRERESYNEQFF. CDR3 nucleotide sequence: TGTGCCAGCAGAGAGCGGGAGTCCTACAATGAGCAGTTCTTC.

V usage is TRBV15 and J usage is TRBJ2-7; D is perhaps TRBD1 (5 bases). The ends were cut back, 5 bases at V and 4 bases at J, with 9 bases in the middle. The CDR3 runs 12 residues. CDR1 LNHNV and CDR2 YYDKDF come from the germline V gene (reference sequence). The chain's CDR3 is CATSGDSYEQYF. For the CDR3, the DNA is TGTGCCACCAGCGGCGACAGTTACGAGCAGTACTTC.

The chain joins TRBV15 to TRBJ2-1; D is perhaps TRBD2 (6 bases). Per germline, CDR1 LNHNV and CDR2 YYDKDF (reference sequence). The CDR3 spans 17 residues. Trimming pared 5 bases from V and 2 bases from J, leaving 19 bases between. CDR3: CATSASRGTHPYNEQFF. The CDR3 DNA reads TGTGCCACCAGCGCAAGCAGAGGGACTCACCCCTACAATGAGCAGTTCTTC.

V is TRBV6-5 and J is TRBJ2-7; 11 bases agree with TRBD1. This CDR3 is 13 amino acids long. V lost 6 bases to trimming and J lost 5 bases; unmatched junction nucleotides: 3. The germline CDR1 and CDR2 sequences are MNHEY and SVGAGI. CDR3 amino acids: CASRDRGPHEQYF. DNA for the CDR3: TGTGCCAGCAGGGACAGGGGGCCCCACGAGCAGTACTTC.